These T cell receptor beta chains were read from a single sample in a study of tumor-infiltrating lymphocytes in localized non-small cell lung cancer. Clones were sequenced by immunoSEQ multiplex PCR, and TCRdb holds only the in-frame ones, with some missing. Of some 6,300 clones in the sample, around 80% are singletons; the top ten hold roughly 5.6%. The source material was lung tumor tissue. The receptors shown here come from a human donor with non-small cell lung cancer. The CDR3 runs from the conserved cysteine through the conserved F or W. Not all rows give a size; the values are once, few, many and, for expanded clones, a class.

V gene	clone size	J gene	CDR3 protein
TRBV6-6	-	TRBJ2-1	CASRGTSGGGNEQFF
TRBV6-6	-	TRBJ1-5	CASSRRQGYNQPQHF
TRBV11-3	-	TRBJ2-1	CASKKGTSGYNEQFF
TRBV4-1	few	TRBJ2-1	CASSQATGLWDEQFF
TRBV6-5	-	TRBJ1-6	CASSYWQANSPLHF
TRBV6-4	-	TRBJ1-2	CASSDPRARYGYTF
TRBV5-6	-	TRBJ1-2	CASSFGTGGFLYGYTF
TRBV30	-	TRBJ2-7	CAWGAGQPNEQYF
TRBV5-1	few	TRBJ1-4	CASSRDATNEKLFF
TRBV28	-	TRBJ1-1	CASSRAIGGRTEAFF